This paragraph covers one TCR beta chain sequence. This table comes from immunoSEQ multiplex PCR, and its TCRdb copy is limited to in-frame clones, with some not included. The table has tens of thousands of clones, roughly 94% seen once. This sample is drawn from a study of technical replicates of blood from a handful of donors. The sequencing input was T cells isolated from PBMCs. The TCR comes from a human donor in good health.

CDR3 nucleotides: TGCAGCGCCGAGGGGGGGACTAGCACAGATACGCAGTATTTT. Protein: CSAEGGTSTDTQYF. V usage is TRBV29-1 and J usage is TRBJ2-3; D possibly corresponds to TRBD2 (7 bases). Per germline, CDR1 SQVTM and CDR2 ANQGSEA. V was trimmed by 7 bases and J by 0 bases, leaving 14 bases between them. The CDR3 spans 14 residues.